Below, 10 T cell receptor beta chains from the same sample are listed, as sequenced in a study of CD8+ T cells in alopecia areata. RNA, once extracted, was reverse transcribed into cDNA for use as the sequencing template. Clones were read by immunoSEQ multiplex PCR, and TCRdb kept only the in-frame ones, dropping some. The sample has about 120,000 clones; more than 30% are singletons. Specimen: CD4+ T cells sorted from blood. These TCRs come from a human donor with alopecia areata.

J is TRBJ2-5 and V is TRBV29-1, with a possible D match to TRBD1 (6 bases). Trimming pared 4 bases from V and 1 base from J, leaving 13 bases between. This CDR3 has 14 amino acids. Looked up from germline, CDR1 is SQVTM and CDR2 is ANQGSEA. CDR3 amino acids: CSVAIRTAQETQYF. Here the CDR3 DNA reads TGCAGCGTTGCTATTAGGACAGCCCAAGAGACCCAGTACTTC.

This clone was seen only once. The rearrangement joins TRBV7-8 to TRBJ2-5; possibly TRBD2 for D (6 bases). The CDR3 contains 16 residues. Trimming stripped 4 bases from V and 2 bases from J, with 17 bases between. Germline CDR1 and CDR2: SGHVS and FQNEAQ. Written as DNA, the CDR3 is TGTGCCAGCAGCTCGCGACTCGGGACTGTGCAAGAGACCCAGTACTTC. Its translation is CASSSRLGTVQETQYF.

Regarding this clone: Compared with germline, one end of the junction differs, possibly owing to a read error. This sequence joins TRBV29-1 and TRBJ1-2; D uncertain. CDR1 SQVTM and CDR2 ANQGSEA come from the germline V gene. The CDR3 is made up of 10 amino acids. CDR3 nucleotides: TGCAGCGTTGCGATGGCCGCGGTTTGGTTC. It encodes CSVAMAAVWF.

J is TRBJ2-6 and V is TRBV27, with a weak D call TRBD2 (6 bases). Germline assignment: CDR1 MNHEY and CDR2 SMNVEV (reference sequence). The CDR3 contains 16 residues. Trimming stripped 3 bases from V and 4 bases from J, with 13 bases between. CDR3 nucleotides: TGTGCCAGCAGTTTGGTCGGGAGTTCCGGGGCCAACGTCCTGACTTTC. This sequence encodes CASSLVGSSGANVLTF. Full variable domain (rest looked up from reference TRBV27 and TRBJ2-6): EAQVTQNPRYLITVTGKKLTVTCSQNMNHEYMSWYRQDPGLGLRQIYYSMNVEVTDKGDVPEGYKVSRKEKRNFPLILESPSPNQTSLYFCASSLVGSSGANVLTFGAGSRLTVL.

In DNA form, the CDR3 reads TGTGCCAGCAGCTTTGGAGTAGTTGACTATGGCTACACCTTC. Translated, it gives CASSFGVVDYGYTF. The chain joins TRBV5-4 to TRBJ1-2; D is ambiguous. CDR1 is SGHNT and CDR2 is YYREEE in the germline V gene (reference sequence). This CDR3 comprises 14 residues. Between the trimmed V and J ends, which lost 2 bases and 3 bases, there was a span of 11 bases.

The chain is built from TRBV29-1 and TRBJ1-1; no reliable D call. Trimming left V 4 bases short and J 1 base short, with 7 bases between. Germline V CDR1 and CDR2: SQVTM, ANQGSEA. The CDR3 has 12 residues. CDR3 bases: TGCAGCGTTGCACAAACGAACACTGAAGCTTTCTTT. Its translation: CSVAQTNTEAFF.

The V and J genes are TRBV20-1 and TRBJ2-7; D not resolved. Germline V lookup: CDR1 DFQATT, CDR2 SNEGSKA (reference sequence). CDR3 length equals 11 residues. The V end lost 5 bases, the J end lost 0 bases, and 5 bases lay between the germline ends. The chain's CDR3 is CSAGTSYEQYF. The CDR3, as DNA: TGCAGTGCTGGAACCTCCTACGAGCAGTACTTC.

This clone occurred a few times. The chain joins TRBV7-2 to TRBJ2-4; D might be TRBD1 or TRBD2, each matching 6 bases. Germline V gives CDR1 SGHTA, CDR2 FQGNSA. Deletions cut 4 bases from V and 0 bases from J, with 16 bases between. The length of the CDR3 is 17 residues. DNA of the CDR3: TGTGCCAGCAGCTCCCAGGAGGGGGGTCTAGCCAAAAACATTCAGTACTTC. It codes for CASSSQEGGLAKNIQYF.

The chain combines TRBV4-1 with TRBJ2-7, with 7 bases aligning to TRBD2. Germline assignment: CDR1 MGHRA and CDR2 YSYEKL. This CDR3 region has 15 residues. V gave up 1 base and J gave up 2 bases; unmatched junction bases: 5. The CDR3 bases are TGCGCCAGCAGCCAAGTAGCGGGTCCACCCTACGAGCAGTACTTC. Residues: CASSQVAGPPYEQYF.

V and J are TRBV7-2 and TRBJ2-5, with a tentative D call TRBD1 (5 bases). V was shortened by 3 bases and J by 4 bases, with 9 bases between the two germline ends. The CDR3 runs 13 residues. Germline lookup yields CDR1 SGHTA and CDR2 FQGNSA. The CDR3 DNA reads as TGTGCCAGCAGCTTCGGACACCGAGAGACCCAGTACTTC. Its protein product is CASSFGHRETQYF.